This T cell receptor beta chain was observed in a study of blood T cell repertoires in COVID-19. Using immunoSEQ multiplex PCR, the repertoire was profiled, and TCRdb retains in-frame clones only, with some absent. Of under 250,000 clones detected, roughly nine tenths appear once; the ten largest clones hold 1.2%. Trimming shortened V by 1 base and J by 7 bases, and 11 bases separated the two germline ends. The CDR3 runs 14 residues. From germline, CDR1 is SGHTA and CDR2 FQGNSA. Specimen: peripheral blood. This chain connects TRBV7-2 to TRBJ2-1; D is uncertain. This clonotype was sampled from a man younger than 40 with acute or convalescent COVID-19. CDR3 sequence (DNA): TGTGCCAGCAGCTTAGGCCCTGTCGGGAATGAGCAGTTCTTC. This sequence encodes CASSLGPVGNEQFF.